The rows below give T cell receptor beta chains drawn from one sample of a study of vaccination effects on CD4 cells after COVID-19. Profiled with immunoSEQ multiplex PCR; TCRdb holds only in-frame clones, not every one. The sample carries tens of thousands of clones, approximately 80% recorded once. Which antigens these TCRs recognize remains unknown. The starting material was CD4+ T cells from PBMCs cultured with SARS-CoV-2 spike peptides, obtained before COVID-19 vaccination. The receptors were sampled from a human donor who received a COVID-19 vaccine. The CDR3 runs from the conserved cysteine through the conserved F or W. D genes are given only for firm matches. Clone size, where shown, is once, few, many, or a class for clones that have expanded.

abundance: once; v_gene: TRBV28; j_gene: TRBJ1-1; d_gene: TRBD1; CDR3aa: CASSLSPPRTGTEAFF; CDR3nt: TGTGCCAGCAGTTTATCTCCGCCCCGGACAGGGACTGAAGCTTTCTTT
abundance: .; v_gene: TRBV5-5; j_gene: TRBJ1-5; d_gene: .; CDR3aa: CASSLGVGGRNQPQHF; CDR3nt: TGTGCCAGCAGCTTGGGAGTTGGGGGGCGCAATCAGCCCCAGCATTTT
abundance: few; v_gene: TRBV19; j_gene: TRBJ2-1; d_gene: .; CDR3aa: CASSRTLAGHRDEQFF; CDR3nt: TGTGCCAGTAGTCGCACTCTGGCGGGCCATCGGGATGAGCAGTTCTTC
abundance: .; v_gene: TRBV28; j_gene: TRBJ2-1; d_gene: TRBD2; CDR3aa: CASSTRLAGGPLSEQFF; CDR3nt: TGTGCCAGCAGCACTCGACTAGCGGGGGGGCCCTTGAGTGAGCAGTTCTTC
abundance: .; v_gene: TRBV21-1; j_gene: TRBJ1-1; d_gene: .; CDR3aa: CASSKARRQGCRNTEAFF; CDR3nt: TGTGCCAGCAGCAAAGCTCGGAGACAGGGGTGTCGGAACACTGAAGCTTTCTTT
abundance: few; v_gene: TRBV5-1; j_gene: TRBJ2-1; d_gene: .; CDR3aa: CASSSEGVGPYNEQFF; CDR3nt: TGCGCCAGCAGCTCGGAGGGGGTGGGGCCCTACAATGAGCAGTTCTTC
abundance: .; v_gene: TRBV6-5; j_gene: TRBJ1-1; d_gene: .; CDR3aa: CASKNRVLMNTEAFF; CDR3nt: TGTGCCAGCAAGAACAGGGTGTTGATGAACACTGAAGCTTTCTTT
abundance: few; v_gene: TRBV6-5; j_gene: TRBJ2-1; d_gene: .; CDR3aa: CASSYAGTNNNEQFF; CDR3nt: TGTGCCAGCAGTTACGCCGGGACCAATAACAATGAGCAGTTCTTC
abundance: .; v_gene: TRBV5-1; j_gene: TRBJ1-2; d_gene: .; CDR3aa: CASSSTGDYGYTF; CDR3nt: TGCGCCAGCAGCTCGACAGGCGACTATGGCTACACCTTC
abundance: .; v_gene: TRBV4-1; j_gene: TRBJ2-5; d_gene: TRBD2; CDR3aa: CASSQARAGDLKTQYF; CDR3nt: TGCGCCAGCAGCCAAGCTAGAGCGGGGGATTTGAAGACCCAGTACTTC
abundance: .; v_gene: TRBV11-2; j_gene: TRBJ1-1; d_gene: TRBD1; CDR3aa: CASSLDRGGKAFF; CDR3nt: TGTGCCAGCAGTTTGGACAGGGGAGGAAAAGCTTTCTTT
abundance: .; v_gene: TRBV19; j_gene: TRBJ2-2; d_gene: .; CDR3aa: CASSIGRGPTNTGELFF; CDR3nt: TGTGCCAGTAGTATAGGTAGGGGCCCAACGAACACCGGGGAGCTGTTTTTT
abundance: .; v_gene: TRBV19; j_gene: TRBJ1-5; d_gene: .; CDR3aa: CASSIPGDSNQPQHF; CDR3nt: TGTGCCAGTAGTATCCCCGGGGATAGCAATCAGCCCCAGCATTTT
abundance: .; v_gene: TRBV6-2/TRBV6-3; j_gene: TRBJ1-1; d_gene: TRBD1; CDR3aa: CASSRGTTGGPNTEAFF; CDR3nt: TGTGCCAGCAGCCGCGGGACGACAGGGGGCCCAAACACTGAAGCTTTCTTT
abundance: few; v_gene: TRBV7-9; j_gene: TRBJ2-2; d_gene: TRBD2; CDR3aa: CASSQSGRGSSGELFF; CDR3nt: TGTGCCAGCAGCCAGTCTGGGCGGGGGAGTTCCGGGGAGCTGTTTTTT
abundance: few; v_gene: TRBV10-2; j_gene: TRBJ1-4; d_gene: .; CDR3aa: CASRFEKLFF; CDR3nt: TGCGCCAGCAGGTTTGAAAAACTGTTTTTT
abundance: .; v_gene: TRBV2; j_gene: TRBJ2-2; d_gene: .; CDR3aa: CASSEEGRPTGELFF; CDR3nt: TGTGCCAGCAGTGAAGAAGGAAGACCCACCGGGGAGCTGTTTTTT
abundance: .; v_gene: TRBV5-1; j_gene: TRBJ1-2; d_gene: TRBD1; CDR3aa: CASSAWDREYGYTF; CDR3nt: TGCGCCAGCAGCGCGTGGGACAGGGAATATGGCTACACCTTC
abundance: .; v_gene: TRBV6-2/TRBV6-3; j_gene: TRBJ1-1; d_gene: .; CDR3aa: CASSYGRWAEAFF; CDR3nt: TGTGCCAGCAGTTATGGCCGGTGGGCTGAAGCTTTCTTT
abundance: .; v_gene: TRBV5-1; j_gene: TRBJ1-1; d_gene: .; CDR3aa: CASSFGDNTEAFF; CDR3nt: TGCGCCAGCAGCTTCGGGGATAACACTGAAGCTTTCTTT
abundance: many; v_gene: TRBV18; j_gene: TRBJ2-3; d_gene: .; CDR3aa: CASSPVWNSSPDTQYF; CDR3nt: TGTGCCAGCTCACCAGTCTGGAATTCGAGTCCGGATACGCAGTATTTT
abundance: once; v_gene: TRBV11-2; j_gene: TRBJ2-5; d_gene: .; CDR3aa: CASSLIFETQYF; CDR3nt: TGTGCCAGCAGCTTGATTTTCGAGACCCAGTACTTC
abundance: few; v_gene: TRBV19; j_gene: TRBJ2-1; d_gene: .; CDR3aa: CASSRGTYNEQFF; CDR3nt: TGTGCCAGTAGTCGGGGGACCTACAATGAGCAGTTCTTC
abundance: .; v_gene: TRBV7-3; j_gene: TRBJ2-5; d_gene: TRBD2; CDR3aa: CASSLGFSGLAGEETQYF; CDR3nt: TGTGCCAGCAGCTTAGGGTTTTCAGGACTAGCGGGGGAAGAGACCCAGTACTTC
abundance: .; v_gene: TRBV18; j_gene: TRBJ1-1; d_gene: .; CDR3aa: CASSPIRGGAFF; CDR3nt: TGTGCCAGCTCACCAATAAGGGGAGGAGCTTTCTTT
abundance: .; v_gene: TRBV6-4; j_gene: TRBJ1-6; d_gene: .; CDR3aa: CATTNRAGYNSPLHF; CDR3nt: TGTGCCACCACGAACCGGGCCGGATATAATTCACCCCTCCACTTT
abundance: .; v_gene: TRBV6-6; j_gene: TRBJ2-2; d_gene: TRBD2; CDR3aa: CASSTSGGADTGELFF; CDR3nt: TGTGCCAGCAGCACTAGCGGGGGGGCTGACACCGGGGAGCTGTTTTTT
abundance: .; v_gene: TRBV3-1/TRBV3-2; j_gene: TRBJ2-5; d_gene: TRBD2; CDR3aa: CASSQGLIAGAETQYF; CDR3nt: TGTGCCAGCAGCCAAGGGTTAATAGCGGGGGCGGAGACCCAGTACTTC
abundance: .; v_gene: TRBV6-5; j_gene: TRBJ2-3; d_gene: TRBD2; CDR3aa: CASSRLAGDHTQYF; CDR3nt: TGTGCCAGCAGCAGACTAGCGGGGGACCATACGCAGTATTTT
abundance: few; v_gene: TRBV2; j_gene: TRBJ1-1; d_gene: .; CDR3aa: CASSEIGNTEAFF; CDR3nt: TGTGCCAGCAGTGAAATCGGGAACACTGAAGCTTTCTTT
abundance: .; v_gene: TRBV21-1; j_gene: TRBJ2-1; d_gene: .; CDR3aa: CASSKVGTAYNEQFF; CDR3nt: TGTGCCAGCAGCAAAGTCGGGACAGCTTACAATGAGCAGTTCTTC
abundance: few; v_gene: TRBV12-5; j_gene: TRBJ1-6; d_gene: .; CDR3aa: CASRGVVSSPLHF; CDR3nt: TGTGCTAGTCGGGGGGTGGTGAGCTCACCCCTCCACTTT
abundance: once; v_gene: TRBV4-1; j_gene: TRBJ1-5; d_gene: .; CDR3aa: CASSPGSSNQPQHF; CDR3nt: TGCGCCAGCAGCCCAGGGAGTAGCAATCAGCCCCAGCATTTT
abundance: .; v_gene: TRBV7-2; j_gene: TRBJ1-6; d_gene: TRBD1; CDR3aa: CASSSPGQYNSPLHF; CDR3nt: TGTGCCAGCAGCTCACCGGGACAGTATAATTCACCCCTCCACTTT
abundance: once; v_gene: TRBV19; j_gene: TRBJ2-1; d_gene: TRBD1; CDR3aa: CASSKGQGGEQFF; CDR3nt: TGTGCCAGTAGTAAGGGACAGGGGGGTGAGCAGTTCTTC
abundance: .; v_gene: TRBV2; j_gene: TRBJ1-3; d_gene: .; CDR3aa: CASNRPSSGNTIYF; CDR3nt: TGTGCCAGCAATCGCCCCTCTTCTGGAAACACCATATATTTT
abundance: .; v_gene: TRBV3-1/TRBV3-2; j_gene: TRBJ1-2; d_gene: TRBD1; CDR3aa: CASSHRGQDSGYTF; CDR3nt: TGTGCCAGCAGCCATCGAGGACAGGACTCTGGCTACACCTTC
abundance: .; v_gene: TRBV19; j_gene: TRBJ1-5; d_gene: .; CDR3aa: CASSILTGRYSNQPQHF; CDR3nt: TGTGCCAGTAGTATACTTACAGGGCGTTATAGCAATCAGCCCCAGCATTTT
abundance: .; v_gene: TRBV4-1; j_gene: TRBJ1-4; d_gene: TRBD1; CDR3aa: CASSQVGRGQLGSNEKLFF; CDR3nt: TGCGCCAGCAGCCAAGTAGGCAGGGGGCAGCTCGGTTCTAATGAAAAACTGTTTTTT
abundance: .; v_gene: TRBV27; j_gene: TRBJ1-4; d_gene: TRBD1; CDR3aa: CASSLSPRTGREKLFF; CDR3nt: TGTGCCAGCAGTTTATCCCCGCGGACAGGCAGGGAAAAACTGTTTTTT
abundance: .; v_gene: TRBV5-5; j_gene: TRBJ1-2; d_gene: TRBD1; CDR3aa: CASSFLGTAPRGYTF; CDR3nt: TGTGCCAGCAGCTTCCTCGGGACAGCCCCACGGGGCTACACCTTC
abundance: once; v_gene: TRBV20-1; j_gene: TRBJ2-1; d_gene: .; CDR3aa: CSASSLLQWNEQFF; CDR3nt: TGCAGTGCTAGTTCTCTCCTTCAGTGGAATGAGCAGTTCTTC
abundance: few; v_gene: TRBV7-2; j_gene: TRBJ2-2; d_gene: TRBD1; CDR3aa: CASSPPRTGWTGELFF; CDR3nt: TGTGCCAGCAGCCCCCCCAGGACAGGGTGGACCGGGGAGCTGTTTTTT
abundance: .; v_gene: TRBV30; j_gene: TRBJ2-2; d_gene: .; CDR3aa: CAWSAGAVTGELFF; CDR3nt: TGTGCCTGGAGTGCAGGGGCCGTCACCGGGGAGCTGTTTTTT
abundance: .; v_gene: TRBV5-4; j_gene: TRBJ1-3; d_gene: .; CDR3aa: CASSPELGTSGNTIYF; CDR3nt: TGTGCCAGCAGCCCTGAGTTGGGGACCTCTGGAAACACCATATATTTT
abundance: .; v_gene: TRBV5-1; j_gene: TRBJ2-1; d_gene: .; CDR3aa: CASSPDSYNEQFF; CDR3nt: TGCGCCAGCAGCCCGGATTCCTACAATGAGCAGTTCTTC
abundance: .; v_gene: TRBV3-1/TRBV3-2; j_gene: TRBJ2-2; d_gene: .; CDR3aa: CASSQMTQNTGELFF; CDR3nt: TGTGCCAGCAGCCAAATGACTCAGAACACCGGGGAGCTGTTTTTT
abundance: .; v_gene: TRBV5-1; j_gene: TRBJ2-2; d_gene: .; CDR3aa: CASSFRTEGGELFF; CDR3nt: TGCGCCAGCAGCTTCAGAACGGAGGGCGGGGAGCTGTTTTTT
abundance: .; v_gene: TRBV5-1; j_gene: TRBJ2-5; d_gene: .; CDR3aa: CASSLGGPKETQYF; CDR3nt: TGCGCCAGCAGCTTGGGCGGGCCCAAAGAGACCCAGTACTTC
abundance: once; v_gene: TRBV5-5; j_gene: TRBJ2-3; d_gene: .; CDR3aa: CASAGVWGPEYF; CDR3nt: TGTGCCAGCGCCGGAGTTTGGGGCCCCGAGTATTTT